Below are 18 T cell receptor beta chains sequenced from a single sample in a study of siplizumab effects on memory and regulatory T cells. TCRdb keeps only in-frame clones here, not all; method: immunoSEQ multiplex PCR. Here the sample spans over 100,000 clones, approximately 93% being singletons. The sample was Tregs sorted from blood. The receptor source for this set is a human donor in good health.

This sequence joins TRBV4-1 and TRBJ1-6; D remains unclear. The germline gives CDR1 MGHRA, CDR2 YSYEKL. The V gene lost 0 bases and the J gene lost 11 bases, with 17 bases spanning the gap. There are 16 residues in the CDR3. The CDR3 DNA reads as TGCGCCAGCAGCCAAGATTTCAGGTGGAAAAGTCCACCCCTCCACTTT. Protein sequence: CASSQDFRWKSPPLHF.

This clone was detected only once. The V and J genes are TRBV5-1 and TRBJ1-1; perhaps TRBD1 as D (5 bases). This CDR3 is built from 14 residues. The V and J ends lost 5 bases and 0 bases respectively, with 11 bases between them. Germline CDR1 SGHRS, CDR2 YFSETQ. This chain's CDR3 is CASRMGLMNTEAFF. CDR3 in DNA: TGCGCCAGCAGGATGGGACTTATGAACACTGAAGCTTTCTTT.

This chain connects TRBV10-3 to TRBJ2-2; no reliable D call. In germline, CDR1 is ENHRY, CDR2 SYGVKD. Trimming took off 4 bases at V and 2 bases at J, with 2 bases between the two ends. The CDR3 runs 12 residues. The CDR3 DNA is TGTGCCATCAGTGGAAACACCGGGGAGCTGTTTTTT. Translated: CAISGNTGELFF.

The chain carries TRBV7-9 and TRBJ1-2, with D perhaps TRBD1 (6 bases). The germline V gene has CDR1 SEHNR and CDR2 FQNEAQ (reference sequence). V lost 1 base and J lost 6, with 18 bases in between. This CDR3 has 16 residues. The CDR3 sequence: CASSLEWQGRRNGYTF. The CDR3 DNA sequence: TGTGCCAGCAGCTTAGAATGGCAGGGGAGGCGGAATGGCTACACCTTC.

The CDR3 DNA sequence: TGTGCCAGCAGTTCAGGGACAGGGGGCAATAACTATGGCTACACCTTC. It translates to CASSSGTGGNNYGYTF. This chain links TRBV27 with TRBJ1-2; 12 nucleotides match TRBD1. CDR1 is MNHEY, CDR2 SMNVEV, per germline (reference sequence). The CDR3 totals 16 residues. Germline trimming cut 4 bases from V and 1 base from J; bases unmatched to any gene: 4.

This sequence joins TRBV19 and TRBJ2-5; 7 bases are a match to TRBD2. Germline CDR1 LNHDA, CDR2 SQIVND (reference sequence). The junction had 10 bases not matched to a gene; V was cut back by 6 bases and J by 0 bases. There are 16 residues in the CDR3. This chain's CDR3 is CASRKRGVTYQETQYF. The CDR3 nucleotides read TGTGCCAGTAGAAAACGGGGGGTAACGTACCAAGAGACCCAGTACTTC.

The chain recombines TRBV18 with TRBJ1-3; D is uncertain. This CDR3 comprises 17 residues. Trimming stripped 6 bases from V and 0 bases from J, with 18 bases between. Germline V gene sequence: CDR1 KGHSH, CDR2 LQKENI. CDR3 region: CASSTLIAKSSGNTIYF. CDR3 DNA: TGTGCCAGCTCCACGCTCATTGCGAAGAGCTCTGGAAACACCATATATTTT.

This chain connects TRBV2 to TRBJ1-5; 10 bases are a match to TRBD1. CDR1 is SNHLY, CDR2 FYNNEI, per germline. V lost 4 bases to trimming and J lost 7 bases; unmatched junction nucleotides: 7. The CDR3 sequence is 15 residues long. The CDR3 nucleotides read TGTGCCAGCAGTGTGACAGGGGGCTCACCACAGCCCCAGCATTTT. Translating it yields CASSVTGGSPQPQHF.

The V and J genes are TRBV14 and TRBJ1-4; D is undetermined. Looked up from germline, CDR1 is SGHDN and CDR2 is FVKESK. The V gene lost 5 bases and the J gene lost 5 bases, with 15 bases spanning the gap. The CDR3 spans 15 residues. DNA for the CDR3: TGTGCCAGCAGCTCAGCAGGTTTCCGGAATGAAAAACTGTTTTTT. This gives the protein CASSSAGFRNEKLFF.

The chain is built from TRBV5-1 and TRBJ2-2; D may be TRBD1 (5 bases). Germline V gives CDR1 SGHRS, CDR2 YFSETQ. Trimming shortened V by 0 bases and J by 2 bases, and 8 bases separated the two germline ends. The CDR3 is 15 residues long. CDR3 loop: CASSLAGPNTGELFF. Here the CDR3 DNA reads TGCGCCAGCAGCTTGGCAGGGCCCAACACCGGGGAGCTGTTTTTT.

The gene calls are TRBV6-6 and TRBJ2-7; maybe TRBD2 (7 bases). V lost 6 bases and J lost 2, with 14 bases in between. The CDR3 extends over 14 amino acids. CDR1 is MNHNY and CDR2 is SVGAGI in the germline V gene (reference sequence). The CDR3, as DNA: TGTGCCAGCAGGGGGGGGCAGGGAACCTACGAGCAGTACTTC. This encodes CASRGGQGTYEQYF.

The CDR3 loop is CASSLRQGYYGYTF. The CDR3 DNA follows: TGTGCCAGCAGTTTAAGACAGGGGTACTATGGCTACACCTTC. The V and J genes are TRBV27 and TRBJ1-2, with 8 bases lining up with TRBD1. Germline trimming cut 2 bases from V and 3 bases from J; bases unmatched to any gene: 2. Germline V gives CDR1 MNHEY, CDR2 SMNVEV (reference sequence). The CDR3 sequence is 14 residues long.

The CDR3 here is CASSDPGQGTQYF. CDR3 sequence (DNA): TGTGCCAGCAGTGATCCGGGACAAGGAACGCAGTACTTC. The rearrangement uses TRBV2 and TRBJ2-5, with D possibly being TRBD1 (6 bases). The CDR3 is 13 residues long. CDR1 is SNHLY, CDR2 FYNNEI, per germline. V lost 3 bases and J 11 bases, leaving 16 bases between the germline ends.

This clone was detected once. J is TRBJ2-6 and V is TRBV7-3, with D maybe TRBD2 (5 bases). With 6 bases removed from V and 2 bases from J, the gap between germline ends came to 14 bases. Germline V lookup: CDR1 SGHTA, CDR2 FQGTGA. This CDR3 contains 16 residues. The CDR3 reads CASRPIRGPGANVLTF. DNA for the CDR3: TGTGCCAGCAGGCCAATACGGGGTCCTGGGGCCAACGTCCTGACTTTC.

J is TRBJ2-2 and V is TRBV18, with TRBD1 matching 9 bases. The CDR3 spans 14 residues. The germline gives CDR1 KGHSH, CDR2 LQKENI. The ends lost 11 bases at V and 0 bases at J; junction bases unmatched: 4. The CDR3 loop is CAARQGANTGELFF. Here the CDR3 DNA reads TGTGCCGCAAGACAGGGGGCGAACACCGGGGAGCTGTTTTTT. Looking up the rest from reference TRBV18 and TRBJ2-2 gives the full variable domain: NAGVMQNPRHLVRRRGQEARLRCSPMKGHSHVYWYRQLPEEGLKFMVYLQKENIIDESGMPKERFSAEFPKEGPSILRIQQVVRGDSAAYFCAARQGANTGELFFGEGSRLTVL.

This chain joins TRBV15 and TRBJ1-1; the D is unclear. CDR3 length: 16 residues. Germline V gene sequence: CDR1 LNHNV, CDR2 YYDKDF (reference sequence). V was shortened by 0 bases and J by 0 bases, with 11 bases between the two germline ends. CDR3 bases: TGTGCCACCAGCAGAGATCGTACCAGGATGAACACTGAAGCTTTCTTT. Amino acids: CATSRDRTRMNTEAFF.

The chain recombines TRBV27 with TRBJ2-5; possibly TRBD2 for D (5 bases). The V gene lost 6 bases and the J gene lost 2 bases, with 13 bases spanning the gap. CDR3 length: 14 amino acids. Germline loops: CDR1 MNHEY, CDR2 SMNVEV (reference sequence). The CDR3 region has the DNA TGTGCCAGCAGAAACAACGGGATACAAGAGACCCAGTACTTC. Protein: CASRNNGIQETQYF.

The gene calls are TRBV2 and TRBJ1-2, with 8 bases aligning to TRBD1. The V segment lost 1 base and the J segment 8 bases; nucleotides outside the gene matches: 6. Per the germline V gene, CDR1 is SNHLY and CDR2 is FYNNEI. The CDR3 sequence is 14 residues long. The CDR3 loop reads CASSEGTGNRGYTF. In DNA, the CDR3 is TGTGCCAGCAGTGAAGGGACAGGGAATAGGGGCTACACCTTC.